These 19 T cell receptor beta chains were all obtained from the same sample, sequenced in a study of post-analysis software for immune sequencing data. Study-level findings and limits: Patients used several TRBV segments, including TRBV5-6, TRBV5-1 and TRBV20-1, more often than controls.

Each TCR beta cDNA library carried unique molecular identifiers. TCRdb recomputed calls from the PCR reads with MiXCR, one row per CDR3 protein. The table lists around 440,000 distinct CDR3 sequences, under 55% of them singletons. Their cognate antigens are unknown. The specimen was blood. These receptors came from a girl between 5 and 17 years old with multiple sclerosis.

The chain joins TRBV20-1 to TRBJ1-2, with D tentatively TRBD1 (6 bases). The germline V gene encodes CDR1 DFQATT and CDR2 SNEGSKA (reference sequence). V was shortened by 0 bases and J by 0 bases, with 14 bases between the two germline ends. The CDR3 contains 16 residues. The CDR3 region is CSARDQGHLPNYGYTF. In DNA form, the CDR3 reads TGCAGTGCTAGAGATCAGGGGCACTTACCTAACTATGGCTACACCTTC.

The J gene is TRBJ2-7, the V gene TRBV4-1; either TRBD1 or TRBD2 may supply D (5 bases each). CDR1 is MGHRA, CDR2 YSYEKL, per germline. The CDR3 totals 17 residues. Trimming took 3 bases from V and 2 from J, leaving 20 bases between them. The DNA for the CDR3 is TGCGCCAGCAGCCACGACCCGGGACGCCGAGGTCCCTACGAGCAGTACTTC. It specifies CASSHDPGRRGPYEQYF.

The rearrangement joins TRBV29-1 to TRBJ1-1; D gene unclear. The CDR3 has 13 amino acids. Germline V lookup: CDR1 SQVTM, CDR2 ANQGSEA. The V and J ends lost 6 bases and 0 bases respectively, with 11 bases between them. CDR3 nucleotides: TGCAGCGTCGGACTGCCGATGAACACTGAAGCTTTCTTT. It translates to CSVGLPMNTEAFF.

This chain joins TRBV9 and TRBJ2-5; 8 nucleotides line up with TRBD1. Germline V CDR1 and CDR2: SGDLS, YYNGEE. V was pared by 3 bases and J by 4 bases, with 8 bases of the junction left unmatched. This CDR3 has 15 residues. CDR3 bases: TGTGCCAGCAGCGCCACGACAGGGGCGGCAGAGACCCAGTACTTC. Translated: CASSATTGAAETQYF. Combining the CDR3 with reference TRBV9 and TRBJ2-5 gives the whole variable domain DSGVTQTPKHLITATGQRVTLRCSPRSGDLSVYWYQQSLDQGLQFLIQYYNGEERAKGNILERFSAQQFPDLHSELNLSSLELGDSALYFCASSATTGAAETQYFGPGTRLLVL.

The CDR3 coding sequence is TGTGCCAGCAGCTCTCTAGCGGGAGTCCACGAGCAGTACTTC. Its translation: CASSSLAGVHEQYF. The chain recombines TRBV5-6 with TRBJ2-7; 10 bases are shared with TRBD2. Germline assignment: CDR1 SGHDT and CDR2 YYEEEE. This CDR3 region has 14 residues. Unmatched junction bases numbered 5, after V lost 3 bases and J lost 5 bases.

This clonotype was seen only a few times. A read error may be the cause here, since a much bigger clone is one base away. This rearrangement joins TRBV20-1 to TRBJ2-1; TRBD2 aligns across 10 bases. This CDR3 is built from 14 residues. Per germline, CDR1 DFQATT and CDR2 SNEGSKA (reference sequence). J lost 6 bases, V lost 1 base, and 3 bases had no gene match. CDR3 loop: CSARGGLACNEQFF. CDR3 sequence (DNA): TGCAGTGCTAGAGGGGGACTAGCGTGCAATGAGCAGTTCTTC.

The rearrangement joins TRBV7-2 to TRBJ1-6, with 7 nucleotides matching TRBD1. Per the germline V gene, CDR1 is SGHTA and CDR2 is FQGNSA. Trimming cost V 5 bases and J 9 bases; bases outside gene matches: 7. The CDR3 has 14 residues. CDR3: CASSVTGSGSPLHF. DNA of the CDR3: TGTGCCAGCAGCGTGACAGGGTCGGGTTCACCCCTCCACTTT. Looking up the rest from reference TRBV7-2 and TRBJ1-6 gives the full variable domain: GAGVSQSPSNKVTEKGKDVELRCDPISGHTALYWYRQSLGQGLEFLIYFQGNSAPDKSGLPSDRFSAERTGGSVSTLTIQRTQQEDSAVYLCASSVTGSGSPLHFGNGTRLTVT.

The chain combines TRBV29-1 with TRBJ2-5; D gene unclear. The CDR3 loop spans 10 amino acids. Trimming pared 7 bases from V and 3 bases from J, leaving 6 bases between. CDR1 is SQVTM and CDR2 is ANQGSEA in the germline V gene. CDR3 in amino acids: CSGIEETQYF. The CDR3 DNA is TGCAGCGGGATCGAAGAGACCCAGTACTTC. The complete variable domain, with remaining parts taken from reference TRBV29-1 and TRBJ2-5, reads SAVISQKPSRDICQRGTSLTIQCQVDSQVTMMFWYRQQPGQSLTLIATANQGSEATYESGFVIDKFPISRPNLTFSTLTVSNMSPEDSSIYLCSGIEETQYFGPGTRLLVL.

V gene TRBV15 combines with J gene TRBJ2-7; D unresolved. The V and J ends lost 3 bases and 0 bases respectively, with 15 bases between them. From germline, CDR1 is LNHNV and CDR2 YYDKDF (reference sequence). The length of the CDR3 is 16 residues. CDR3 amino acids: CATSSQGPSFSYEQYF. The CDR3 DNA is TGTGCCACCAGCAGCCAAGGGCCGAGTTTCTCCTACGAGCAGTACTTC.

A few counts support this clonotype. This rearrangement joins TRBV27 to TRBJ2-1, with a weak D call TRBD2 (5 bases). Germline CDR1 reads MNHEY; CDR2 reads SMNVEV (reference sequence). Between the trimmed V and J ends, which lost 3 bases and 4 bases, there was a span of 13 bases. The CDR3 consists of 15 residues. This chain's CDR3 is CASSFGRTQYNEQFF. CDR3 bases: TGTGCCAGCAGTTTCGGTAGGACTCAATACAATGAGCAGTTCTTC.

This clonotype was picked up a small number of times. The CDR3 loop reads CASSYGQGNVEQYF. The CDR3 nucleotides are TGTGCCAGCAGCTATGGACAGGGGAATGTCGAGCAGTACTTC. The V call is TRBV6-2 or TRBV6-3, the J call TRBJ2-7; TRBD1 aligns across 9 bases. The CDR3 extends over 14 amino acids. Germline CDR1 is MNHEY and CDR2 is SVGEGT. The V gene end was trimmed by 6 bases and the J gene end by 6 bases; junction bases not matched to a gene: 9.

This clonotype has only a few counts. The chain carries TRBV20-1 and TRBJ2-7; 9 bases align to TRBD2. V was pared by 1 base and J by 7 bases, with 11 bases of the junction left unmatched. This CDR3 spans 15 amino acids. Germline-derived CDR1 and CDR2 are DFQATT and SNEGSKA (reference sequence). CDR3 coding DNA: TGCAGTGCTAGAGCCCCCACTAGCGGGTTGGGGGAGCAGTACTTC. As protein: CSARAPTSGLGEQYF.

The chain joins TRBV20-1 to TRBJ2-5, with 8 nucleotides matching TRBD2. This CDR3 comprises 15 residues. Germline values: CDR1 DFQATT, CDR2 SNEGSKA (reference sequence). The V and J ends lost 4 bases and 11 bases, in that order; junction bases with no gene match: 18. The CDR3 DNA is TGCAGTGCTAAGCTCGGGAGGGCACACGGGGCTGAGCAGTACTTC. Translating gives CSAKLGRAHGAEQYF.

In this sample, this clonotype turned up a few times. This chain links TRBV11-2 with TRBJ1-2, with D unclear. V was clipped by 4 bases and J by 6 bases, with 15 bases between them. The CDR3 extends over 14 amino acids. Germline CDR1 and CDR2: SGHAT and FQNNGV. For the CDR3, the DNA is TGTGCCAGCAGCTCAAGACGGAATGTTGATGGCTACACCTTC. Protein: CASSSRRNVDGYTF.

This chain links TRBV7-9 with TRBJ2-1, with TRBD2 matching over 10 bases. CDR3 length: 15 amino acids. Germline CDR1 SEHNR, CDR2 FQNEAQ (reference sequence). Trimming took 5 bases from V and 7 from J; bases not matched to a gene: 8. The CDR3 here is CASSHPGLAQNEQFF. CDR3 nucleotide sequence: TGTGCCAGCAGCCATCCGGGACTAGCGCAGAATGAGCAGTTCTTC.

The CDR3 region has the DNA TGTGCCAGCAGCTCCCGGGTAGGCGTTGAAGCTTTCTTT. Translated: CASSSRVGVEAFF. The J gene is TRBJ1-1, the V gene TRBV12-3 or TRBV12-4, with no clear D. The CDR3 runs 13 residues. The V and J ends lost 6 bases and 7 bases respectively, with 15 bases between them.

V usage is TRBV2 and J usage is TRBJ2-7; a weak D match, TRBD2 (5 bases). The germline CDR1 and CDR2 sequences are SNHLY and FYNNEI. Trimming shortened V by 3 bases and J by 5 bases, and 11 bases separated the two germline ends. The CDR3 extends over 13 amino acids. The CDR3 DNA reads as TGTGCCAGCAGTGACGGGGATTTGGACGAGCAGTACTTC. Translated: CASSDGDLDEQYF. The full variable domain, completed using reference TRBV2 and TRBJ2-7, is EPEVTQTPSHQVTQMGQEVILRCVPISNHLYFYWYRQILGQKVEFLVSFYNNEISEKSEIFDDQFSVERPDGSNFTLKIRSTKLEDSAMYFCASSDGDLDEQYFGPGTRLTVT.

V is TRBV6-5 and J is TRBJ1-6; D might be TRBD1 (6 bases). V lost 6 bases, J lost 9 bases, and 18 bases lay in between. The CDR3 is made up of 15 amino acids. CDR1 is MNHEY and CDR2 is SVGAGI in the germline V gene. CDR3 sequence: CASSPQGLGGSPLHF. The CDR3 bases are TGTGCCAGCAGCCCCCAGGGGTTGGGTGGTTCACCCCTCCACTTT.

This rearrangement joins TRBV7-2 to TRBJ1-1; D is ambiguous. The V gene's germline CDR1 is SGHTA and CDR2 FQGNSA. The CDR3 is 15 residues long. Trimming pared 5 bases from V and 1 base from J, leaving 14 bases between. The CDR3 nucleotides are TGTGCCAGCAGCCCTCCGGACGACTGGAACACTGAAGCTTTCTTT. Translated, it gives CASSPPDDWNTEAFF.